This TCR beta chain was identified during a study of T cell repertoires in cytomegalovirus infection. Study context: An indication of both CMV infection and matching HLA type came from public TCR beta signatures.

TCRdb processed the reads anew with MiXCR; each CDR3 protein has one entry. The sample contains more than 85,000 distinct CDR3 sequences, under 30% of which appear only once. This clonotype showed up just a few times. No antigen is known for it. This receptor was taken from a human donor in good health (CMV status not recorded). Some clones in this sample may be carry-over from other donors' samples. The sample in question was CD8+ T cells from cultured PBMCs, obtained from culture after CMV antigen stimulation.

Here the CDR3 DNA reads TGTGCCAGCAGCCACCTTGACTATGGCTACACCTTC. This encodes CASSHLDYGYTF. The rearrangement uses TRBV7-8 and TRBJ1-2; D gene uncertain. Trimming pared 5 bases from V and 3 bases from J, leaving 7 bases between. CDR1 SGHVS and CDR2 FQNEAQ come from the germline V gene. There are 12 residues in the CDR3.